This T cell receptor beta chain was profiled in a study of blood T cell repertoires in COVID-19. The overall study: The samples span acute and convalescent COVID-19 from the United States, Italy and Spain. Sources were T cells, B-cell-depleted T cells, or PBMCs; the material itself was cDNA or gDNA.

Authors' processing steps: Scientists estimated how many nucleated cells there were by amplifying reference gene primers. Repertoires were generated with immunoSEQ multiplex PCR, while TCRdb's copy carries only in-frame clones and drops some. The V and J calls and clone size are taken from that table; D and trimming were inferred from the DNA. Of just over 15,000 clones listed, about 80% were seen once; the top ten hold about 8.9%. The CDR3 consists of 14 residues. V gave up 6 bases and J gave up 2 bases; unmatched junction bases: 4. Germline CDR1 MNHEY, CDR2 SVGAGI. This clone was seen a handful of times.

J is TRBJ1-5 and V is TRBV6-5; TRBD1 agrees at 7 bases. The specimen was peripheral blood. This TCR was sampled from a human donor in a cohort sampled during active COVID-19. CDR3 residues: CASRGQPGNQPQHF. As DNA, the CDR3 is TGTGCCAGCAGGGGACAGCCAGGCAATCAGCCCCAGCATTTT.